This entry lists 17 T cell receptor beta chains sequenced from one sample in a study of blood T cell repertoires in COVID-19 (TCRdb year 2020). The library was produced with the immunoSEQ multiplex PCR assay. TCRdb took over this immuneACCESS table, retaining in-frame rearrangements with V and J assigned. Such tables are incomplete; in checked studies, under half of the missing clones stem from an unresolved V gene, and the remainder is unexplained. The sample table contains about 52,000 clones; only one count was recorded for roughly 90% of them. Of the sample, 15% to 20% is held by the ten largest clones. The source material was peripheral blood. The receptors stem from a human donor with active COVID-19. The donor label of this sample is uncertain.

This sequence joins TRBV9 and TRBJ1-6; D is perhaps TRBD1 (5 bases). Trimming pared 0 bases from V and 0 bases from J, leaving 10 bases between. Germline V lookup: CDR1 SGDLS, CDR2 YYNGEE. The CDR3 is 17 amino acids. The CDR3 nucleotides read TGTGCCAGCAGCGTAGATGGGGGGAGCTCCTATAATTCACCCCTCCACTTT. This gives the protein CASSVDGGSSYNSPLHF.

The genes are TRBV11-2 and TRBJ2-1, with D possibly TRBD2 on 6 matching bases. The CDR3 length is 14 residues. Trimming cost V 1 base and J 10 bases, with 14 bases left between them. The V gene's germline CDR1 is SGHAT and CDR2 FQNNGV. The CDR3 DNA sequence: TGTGCCAGCAGCTTAGTCCGGGGAGGAGGGGAGCAGTTCTTC. This encodes CASSLVRGGGEQFF.

V and J are TRBV12-2 and TRBJ2-3; TRBD2, the table's D call, was not compared with the DNA. TRBV12-2 is reported as a pseudogene. The CDR3 sequence is 17 residues long. CDR3 in amino acids: CASRLRPEIADTDTQYF. CDR3 DNA sequence: TGTGCAAGTCGCTTGAGGCCTGAGATAGCGGACACAGATACGCAGTATTTT.

The chain is built from TRBV3-1 (or the pseudogene TRBV3-2) and TRBJ1-4; perhaps TRBD1 as D (5 bases). The V and J ends lost 0 bases and 6 bases respectively, with 14 bases between them. Per the germline V gene, CDR1 is LGHDT and CDR2 is YNNKEL (reference sequence). The CDR3 has 16 amino acids. The CDR3 region is CASSQDFGGNYEKLFF. The CDR3 coding sequence is TGTGCCAGCAGCCAAGATTTCGGGGGTAATTATGAAAAACTGTTTTTT.

This chain joins TRBV28 and TRBJ2-7; no definite D call. This CDR3 contains 13 residues. Trimming stripped 4 bases from V and 2 bases from J, with 9 bases between. CDR1 is MDHEN and CDR2 is SYDVKM in the germline V gene. For the CDR3, the DNA is TGTGCCAGCAGTTATGGCCCCCCCTACGAGCAGTACTTC. It specifies CASSYGPPYEQYF. The full variable domain, completed using reference TRBV28 and TRBJ2-7, is DVKVTQSSRYLVKRTGEKVFLECVQDMDHENMFWYRQDPGLGLRLIYFSYDVKMKEKGDIPEGYSVSREKKERFSLILESASTNQTSMYLCASSYGPPYEQYFGPGTRLTVT.

V usage is TRBV19 and J usage is TRBJ1-3, with D tentatively TRBD1 (5 bases). The CDR3 sequence is 15 residues long. The V gene's germline CDR1 is LNHDA and CDR2 SQIVND (reference sequence). The V gene lost 4 bases and the J gene lost 3 bases, with 13 bases spanning the gap. This CDR3 is CASSRAQGVGNTIYF. In nucleotides, the CDR3 is TGTGCCAGTAGTAGGGCGCAGGGTGTTGGAAACACCATATATTTT.

This clone has only a few counts. The chain combines TRBV3-1 (or the pseudogene TRBV3-2) with TRBJ1-1; tentative D call: TRBD1 (5 bases). The CDR3 has 15 amino acids. With 4 bases removed from V and 3 bases from J, the gap between germline ends came to 15 bases. CDR1 is LGHDT and CDR2 is YNNKEL in the germline V gene (reference sequence). CDR3 in amino acids: CASSLWGQDHTEAFF. The DNA of the CDR3 is TGTGCCAGCAGCCTGTGGGGCCAGGATCACACTGAAGCTTTCTTT.

V usage is TRBV27 and J usage is TRBJ1-2; perhaps TRBD1 as D (6 bases). CDR3 length: 15 amino acids. V was clipped by 3 bases and J by 8 bases, with 19 bases between them. Germline-derived CDR1 and CDR2 are MNHEY and SMNVEV (reference sequence). CDR3 loop: CASSFASRGDGGYTF. The CDR3 coding sequence is TGTGCCAGCAGTTTTGCCAGCAGGGGTGACGGAGGCTACACCTTC.

The rearrangement links TRBV12-3 or TRBV12-4 to TRBJ2-2, with D possibly TRBD1 on 6 matching bases. V dropped 5 bases and J dropped 6 bases, with 10 bases sitting between them. CDR3 size: 13 residues. The CDR3 DNA reads TGTGCCAGCAGTAAACAGGGTTCCGGGGAGCTGTTTTTT. Encoded protein: CASSKQGSGELFF.

Here the CDR3 reads CASSLGQGTRAREQYF. Written as DNA, the CDR3 is TGTGCCAGCTCACTCGGACAGGGGACCCGTGCGAGGGAGCAGTACTTC. The chain combines TRBV18 with TRBJ2-7; 9 bases align to TRBD1. The CDR3 sequence is 16 residues long. Germline trimming cut 4 bases from V and 7 bases from J; bases unmatched to any gene: 14. Germline loops: CDR1 KGHSH, CDR2 LQKENI.

The chain employs TRBV5-6 and TRBJ2-2, with D possibly TRBD1 on 5 matching bases. The V gene lost 4 bases and the J gene lost 2 bases, with 12 bases spanning the gap. The germline CDR1 and CDR2 sequences are SGHDT and YYEEEE. This CDR3 is built from 15 residues. The CDR3 reads CASSKGQVNTGELFF. CDR3 DNA: TGTGCCAGCAGCAAGGGGCAGGTCAACACCGGGGAGCTGTTTTTT.

The chain's CDR3 is CASSLVGGQADTQYF. In DNA, the CDR3 is TGTGCCAGCAGCTTAGTCGGGGGGCAAGCAGATACGCAGTATTTT. The genes are TRBV11-2 and TRBJ2-3, with a tentative D call TRBD2 (7 bases). This CDR3 has 15 amino acids. Trimming cost V 1 base and J 4 bases, with 12 bases left between them. Looked up from germline, CDR1 is SGHAT and CDR2 is FQNNGV.

The chain is built from TRBV7-8 and TRBJ1-3; 11 nucleotides line up with TRBD1. V lost 1 base and J lost 7; bases outside the gene matches: 9. The CDR3 has 17 amino acids. CDR1 SGHVS and CDR2 FQNEAQ come from the germline V gene. This chain's CDR3 is CASSLVTGTGGWNTIYF. In DNA, the CDR3 is TGTGCCAGCAGCTTAGTCACTGGGACAGGGGGGTGGAACACCATATATTTT. Drawing the rest from reference TRBV7-8 and TRBJ1-3, the complete variable domain is GAGVSQSPRYKVAKRGQDVALRCDPISGHVSLFWYQQALGQGPEFLTYFQNEAQLDKSGLPSDRFFAERPEGSVSTLKIQRTQQEDSAVYLCASSLVTGTGGWNTIYFGEGSWLTVV.

The chain recombines TRBV18 with TRBJ1-2, with 9 nucleotides matching TRBD1. The CDR3 has 15 residues. Germline assignment: CDR1 KGHSH and CDR2 LQKENI. With V trimmed by 3 bases and J by 4 bases, 6 bases remained unmatched. CDR3 in amino acids: CASSPRQGDVYGYTF. CDR3 sequence (DNA): TGTGCCAGCTCACCGAGACAGGGGGATGTCTATGGCTACACCTTC.

The J gene is TRBJ2-3, the V gene TRBV7-6; tentative D call: TRBD2 (5 bases). The V end lost 7 bases, the J end lost 6 bases, and 23 bases lay between the germline ends. The germline V gene has CDR1 SGHVS and CDR2 FNYEAQ. The CDR3 loop spans 16 amino acids. The CDR3 coding sequence is TGTGCCAGCACCACAACGTCGGACTCGAAGAGTGATACGCAGTATTTT. Translation gives CASTTTSDSKSDTQYF.

The V call is TRBV7-2, the J call TRBJ2-1; 9 nucleotides match TRBD2. Trimming at V came to 4 bases and at J to 0 bases, leaving 1 base not matched to a gene. Per germline, CDR1 SGHTA and CDR2 FQGNSA. The CDR3 loop spans 15 amino acids. For the CDR3, the DNA is TGTGCCAGCAGCTATAGCGGGAGCTCCTACAATGAGCAGTTCTTC. Residues: CASSYSGSSYNEQFF.

This clone came up once. This chain links TRBV19 with TRBJ2-7, with 8 bases that match TRBD1. Germline lookup yields CDR1 LNHDA and CDR2 SQIVND (reference sequence). This CDR3 comprises 14 residues. V lost 4 bases and J lost 2; bases outside the gene matches: 4. The CDR3 protein is CASSRGTGAYEQYF. In DNA, the CDR3 is TGTGCCAGTAGTAGGGGGACAGGAGCCTACGAGCAGTACTTC.